The rows below give T cell receptor beta chains drawn from one sample of a study of blood T cell repertoires in COVID-19. The repertoire was sequenced with immunoSEQ multiplex PCR; TCRdb's copy has only in-frame clones and lacks some. The sample has almost 70,000 clones, nearly 80% seen once. The sequenced sample consisted of peripheral blood. The receptor source for this set is a human donor in a cohort sampled during active COVID-19. The CDR3 runs from the conserved cysteine through the conserved F or W. D genes are given only for firm matches. The size field is filled for only some rows; it gives once, few, many or a size class.

v_gene: TRBV11-2
abundance: .
d_gene: TRBD2
j_gene: TRBJ2-7
CDR3aa: CASSLTAGGPHEQYF
CDR3nt: TGTGCCAGCAGCTTAACCGCGGGAGGGCCCCACGAGCAGTACTTC

v_gene: TRBV5-1
abundance: once
d_gene: .
j_gene: TRBJ1-4
CDR3aa: CASRSEEGEKLFF
CDR3nt: TGCGCCAGCAGGTCTGAGGAGGGTGAAAAACTGTTTTTT

v_gene: TRBV11-2
abundance: .
d_gene: .
j_gene: TRBJ2-1
CDR3aa: CASSLAPRSKFGEQFF
CDR3nt: TGTGCCAGCAGCTTAGCTCCCCGGAGCAAATTCGGTGAGCAGTTCTTC

v_gene: TRBV5-1
abundance: few
d_gene: TRBD1
j_gene: TRBJ1-6
CDR3aa: CASSPDRASNSPLHF
CDR3nt: TGCGCCAGCAGCCCTGACAGGGCGAGTAATTCACCCCTCCACTTT

v_gene: TRBV6-5
abundance: .
d_gene: .
j_gene: TRBJ1-6
CDR3aa: CASTTGNSPLHF
CDR3nt: TGTGCCAGCACTACAGGGAACTCACCCCTCCACTTT

v_gene: TRBV18
abundance: once
d_gene: TRBD1
j_gene: TRBJ2-7
CDR3aa: CASSPGTGGPYEQYF
CDR3nt: TGTGCCAGCTCACCAGGGACAGGGGGTCCCTACGAGCAGTACTTC

v_gene: TRBV6-4
abundance: .
d_gene: TRBD2
j_gene: TRBJ2-1
CDR3aa: CASSGRGGSSYNEQFF
CDR3nt: TGTGCCAGCAGTGGCCGCGGGGGTAGCTCCTACAATGAGCAGTTCTTC

v_gene: TRBV19
abundance: .
d_gene: .
j_gene: TRBJ1-2
CDR3aa: CASSTSGLNYGYTF
CDR3nt: TGTGCCAGTAGTACCTCAGGTCTAAATTATGGCTACACCTTC

v_gene: TRBV7-2
abundance: .
d_gene: .
j_gene: TRBJ1-3
CDR3aa: CASSPGGVNTIYF
CDR3nt: TGTGCCAGCAGCCCGGGGGGGGTAAACACCATATATTTT

v_gene: TRBV11-2
abundance: .
d_gene: .
j_gene: TRBJ2-5
CDR3aa: CASSLRDLETQYF
CDR3nt: TGTGCCAGCAGCCTGCGGGACTTAGAGACCCAGTACTTC

v_gene: TRBV6-1
abundance: .
d_gene: .
j_gene: TRBJ2-3
CDR3aa: CASSEARGDTQYF
CDR3nt: TGTGCCAGCAGTGAAGCGCGCGGGGATACGCAGTATTTT